This T cell receptor (beta chain) was recorded in a study of OX40 agonist ivuxolimab in advanced cancers. Study-level background: Participants, approximately 83% male, averaged approximately 60 years of age, ranging from roughly 23 to 90.

The protocol was immunoSEQ multiplex PCR, while the TCRdb copy is restricted to in-frame clones and leaves out a portion. The table has tens of thousands of clones, 75% to 90% seen once. The length of the CDR3 is 14 residues. V was shortened by 3 bases and J by 7 bases, with 11 bases between the two germline ends. CDR1 is SGHDT and CDR2 is YYEEEE in the germline V gene. On this clone itself: Other DNA sequences in this specimen translate into the identical CDR3.

The input for sequencing was CD4+ or CD8+ T cells sorted from blood, taken in a trial of the OX40 agonist ivuxolimab. This clonotype originated in an adult with an advanced solid tumor such as melanoma, head and neck, liver or kidney cancer. The rearrangement links TRBV5-6 to TRBJ1-6; D is ambiguous. The CDR3 nucleotides read TGTGCCAGCAGCTCCGGGAGGAGAAATTCACCCCTCCACTTT. Its translation is CASSSGRRNSPLHF.